The 27 T cell receptor beta chains below all came from one sample that was sequenced in a study of shared clonotypes between healthy human individuals. Data came from immunoSEQ multiplex PCR; TCRdb stores just in-frame clones and leaves some out. The table records hundreds of thousands of clones, roughly 95% of them present only once. Specimen: naive CD4+ T cells sorted from blood. Subset given: CD45RA+ positively selected. The receptors were sampled from a woman aged 25 to 39 in good health.

CDR3 in DNA: TGTGCCAGCAGCTTACCAAACGGATGGAATTCCTACGAGCAGTACTTC. Translation: CASSLPNGWNSYEQYF. The gene calls are TRBV7-8 and TRBJ2-7; the D is unclear. CDR1 and CDR2 from the germline V gene are SGHVS and FQNEAQ. Trimming removed 2 bases at V and 1 base at J, with 15 bases between. The length of the CDR3 is 16 residues.

This clone was counted a single time. V and J are TRBV7-3 and TRBJ2-1; TRBD1 agrees at 7 bases. Trimming at V came to 5 bases and at J to 3 bases, leaving 7 bases not matched to a gene. This CDR3 has 15 residues. Germline CDR1 SGHTA, CDR2 FQGTGA. CDR3 sequence reads: CASSVTGTDYNEQFF. CDR3 DNA: TGTGCCAGCAGCGTCACCGGGACAGACTACAATGAGCAGTTCTTC.

In DNA, the CDR3 is TGTGCCAGCAGTGAAAGAGGACGAAAACTGTTTTTT. It yields the protein CASSERGRKLFF. The V and J genes are TRBV2 and TRBJ1-4; D gene ambiguous. Trimming cost V 2 bases and J 10 bases, with 8 bases left between them. CDR1 is SNHLY, CDR2 FYNNEI, per germline. CDR3 length equals 12 residues.

The CDR3 loop is CSVAFPPTTNEKLFF. DNA for the CDR3: TGCAGCGTTGCTTTCCCCCCAACAACTAATGAAAAACTGTTTTTT. This chain connects TRBV29-1 to TRBJ1-4; D ambiguous. The CDR3 runs 15 residues. V lost 4 bases to trimming and J lost 0 bases, with 12 bases between them. Germline-derived CDR1 and CDR2 are SQVTM and ANQGSEA.

V and J are TRBV10-3 and TRBJ2-3; D is perhaps TRBD1 (5 bases). V shed 6 bases and J shed 0 bases, with 7 bases lying between them. CDR3 size: 13 residues. Germline CDR1 ENHRY, CDR2 SYGVKD. The CDR3 spells CAIRGPSTDTQYF. In nucleotides, the CDR3 is TGTGCCATCAGGGGGCCTAGCACAGATACGCAGTATTTT.

The CDR3 loop is CASSTPAGGETQYF. The CDR3 DNA reads TGTGCCAGCAGTACCCCCGCTGGGGGGGAGACCCAGTACTTC. This chain connects TRBV28 to TRBJ2-5; D perhaps matches TRBD2 (6 bases). Germline V CDR1 and CDR2: MDHEN, SYDVKM. The CDR3 runs 14 residues. Trimming removed 5 bases at V and 5 bases at J, with 15 bases between.

V is TRBV5-1 and J is TRBJ2-7; D is possibly TRBD2 (5 bases). Germline CDR1 reads SGHRS; CDR2 reads YFSETQ. This CDR3 has 13 residues. The ends were cut back, 1 base at V and 7 bases at J, with 12 bases in the middle. The CDR3, as DNA: TGCGCCAGCAGCTTGTTGGAGGACGGTGAGCAGTACTTC. This encodes CASSLLEDGEQYF.

The chain carries TRBV28 and TRBJ1-4; weak D call: TRBD1 (5 bases). Looked up from germline, CDR1 is MDHEN and CDR2 is SYDVKM. Trimming stripped 3 bases from V and 8 bases from J, with 10 bases between. The CDR3 consists of 13 residues. The CDR3 sequence: CASSLQGREKLFF. As DNA, the CDR3 is TGTGCCAGCAGTTTGCAGGGTCGGGAAAAACTGTTTTTT.

This clone was found once. The chain uses TRBV5-5 and TRBJ1-2; the D is unclear. From germline, CDR1 is SGHKS and CDR2 YYEKEE (reference sequence). Trimming took 4 bases from V and 0 from J, leaving 13 bases between them. The CDR3 sequence is 15 residues long. The CDR3 DNA sequence: TGTGCCAGCAGCCTTACAAGGTCCGCTAACTATGGCTACACCTTC. Residues: CASSLTRSANYGYTF.

The chain joins TRBV29-1 to TRBJ2-7, with 11 bases lining up with TRBD2. Trimming took 7 bases from V and 5 from J; bases not matched to a gene: 7. Germline-derived CDR1 and CDR2 are SQVTM and ANQGSEA. The CDR3 spans 13 residues. CDR3 loop: CSALAGAVDEQYF. CDR3 nucleotides: TGCAGCGCACTAGCGGGAGCGGTCGACGAGCAGTACTTC.

V is TRBV5-4 and J is TRBJ1-2; no reliable D call. The germline V and J ends were trimmed by 4 bases and 7 bases, with 17 bases remaining between them. This CDR3 is built from 14 residues. Germline assignment: CDR1 SGHNT and CDR2 YYREEE (reference sequence). The CDR3 protein is CASSLAGSLSGYTF. The CDR3 nucleotides are TGTGCCAGCAGCCTCGCCGGGTCTCTTAGTGGCTACACCTTC.

Here the CDR3 DNA reads TGTGCCAGCACCGACATTAACTCTGGAAACACCATATATTTT. Translating gives CASTDINSGNTIYF. The rearrangement links TRBV13 to TRBJ1-3, with D unclear. Germline CDR1 is PRHDT and CDR2 is FYEKMQ (reference sequence). The CDR3 sequence is 14 residues long. Trimming removed 7 bases at V and 0 bases at J, with 10 bases between.

This sequence joins TRBV5-6 and TRBJ2-1; D could derive from TRBD1 or TRBD2 (5 bases each). Per germline, CDR1 SGHDT and CDR2 YYEEEE. Trimming pared 0 bases from V and 14 bases from J, leaving 12 bases between. This CDR3 comprises 12 residues. The CDR3 sequence: CASSLVGTWEFF. CDR3 DNA sequence: TGTGCCAGCAGCTTGGTTGGGACGTGGGAGTTCTTC. Supplemented by reference TRBV5-6 and TRBJ2-1, the full variable domain reads DAGVTQSPTHLIKTRGQQVTLRCSPKSGHDTVSWYQQALGQGPQFIFQYYEEEERQRGNFPDRFSGHQFPNYSSELNVNALLLGDSALYLCASSLVGTWEFFGPGTRLTVL.

The V and J genes are TRBV5-5 and TRBJ1-2; possible D gene TRBD1, 5 bases. CDR1 and CDR2 (germline): SGHKS, YYEKEE (reference sequence). V was pared by 1 base and J by 2 bases, with 12 bases between. This CDR3 is 15 amino acids long. The CDR3 sequence is CASSLRGAANYGYTF. CDR3 coding DNA: TGTGCCAGCAGCTTGAGAGGGGCCGCCAACTATGGCTACACCTTC.

V is TRBV28 and J is TRBJ2-3, with D possibly matching TRBD1 (6 bases). Germline CDR1 is MDHEN and CDR2 is SYDVKM. V was clipped by 7 bases and J by 4 bases, with 9 bases between them. This CDR3 comprises 12 residues. CDR3 DNA sequence: TGTGCCAGCAACACAGGGTCAGATACGCAGTATTTT. It translates to CASNTGSDTQYF. The full variable domain, completed using reference TRBV28 and TRBJ2-3, is DVKVTQSSRYLVKRTGEKVFLECVQDMDHENMFWYRQDPGLGLRLIYFSYDVKMKEKGDIPEGYSVSREKKERFSLILESASTNQTSMYLCASNTGSDTQYFGPGTRLTVL.

The chain employs TRBV15 and TRBJ2-7, with 12 bases aligning to TRBD2. CDR3 size: 16 residues. The V segment lost 5 bases and the J segment 7 bases; nucleotides outside the gene matches: 12. From germline, CDR1 is LNHNV and CDR2 YYDKDF (reference sequence). The CDR3 protein is CATSFRLAGASFEQYF. The CDR3, as DNA: TGTGCCACCAGCTTTAGACTAGCGGGGGCCTCTTTTGAGCAGTACTTC. Variable domain in full (rest from reference TRBV15 and TRBJ2-7): DAMVIQNPRYQVTQFGKPVTLSCSQTLNHNVMYWYQQKSSQAPKLLFHYYDKDFNNEADTPDNFQSRRPNTSFCFLDIRSPGLGDTAMYLCATSFRLAGASFEQYFGPGTRLTVT.

The gene calls are TRBV5-1 and TRBJ2-1, with 9 bases identical to TRBD2. Germline trimming cut 8 bases from V and 8 bases from J; bases unmatched to any gene: 14. The CDR3 has 15 amino acids. CDR1 SGHRS and CDR2 YFSETQ come from the germline V gene. The CDR3 spells CASRLADRSRDEQFF. The CDR3 nucleotides are TGCGCCAGTAGACTAGCGGACCGGAGCAGGGATGAGCAGTTCTTC.

The chain links TRBV2 to TRBJ2-5, with 12 positions matching TRBD2. Losses at the gene ends were 10 bases for V and 5 bases for J; bases not matched to a gene: 8. Germline V gene sequence: CDR1 SNHLY, CDR2 FYNNEI. This CDR3 is 14 amino acids long. The CDR3 here is CATTSGRMGETQYF. CDR3 DNA: TGTGCCACTACTAGCGGGAGGATGGGCGAGACCCAGTACTTC.

This clone has a single count. The chain couples TRBV5-1 to TRBJ2-7, with 8 bases matching TRBD1. Per germline, CDR1 SGHRS and CDR2 YFSETQ. This CDR3 has 15 residues. The V gene end was trimmed by 4 bases and the J gene end by 0 bases; junction bases not matched to a gene: 6. Written as DNA, the CDR3 is TGCGCCAGCAGCCCAGGGGGCCCGAGCTCCTACGAGCAGTACTTC. It codes for CASSPGGPSSYEQYF.

The chain employs TRBV27 and TRBJ1-1; D gene ambiguous. The V gene's germline CDR1 is MNHEY and CDR2 SMNVEV (reference sequence). This CDR3 comprises 14 residues. With 5 bases removed from V and 5 bases from J, the gap between germline ends came to 15 bases. This CDR3 is CASSPKSLVTEAFF. As DNA, the CDR3 is TGTGCCAGCAGTCCCAAGAGCTTGGTGACTGAAGCTTTCTTT.

This clone has a single count. V usage is TRBV6-5 and J usage is TRBJ2-7; TRBD1 aligns across 7 bases. Trimming at V came to 8 bases and at J to 2 bases, leaving 9 bases not matched to a gene. Per germline, CDR1 MNHEY and CDR2 SVGAGI. There are 14 residues in the CDR3. CDR3 sequence reads: CASGHRQGAYEQYF. CDR3 coding DNA: TGTGCCAGCGGGCATCGACAGGGTGCCTACGAGCAGTACTTC.

J is TRBJ2-5 and V is TRBV27, with D maybe TRBD2 (5 bases). The end of the DNA fits TRBJ2-7 better, so the J call may be wrong. CDR1 is MNHEY and CDR2 is SMNVEV in the germline V gene (reference sequence). The CDR3 is made up of 15 amino acids. For the CDR3, the DNA is TGTGCCAGCAGTTTAAGGGAGTTCCCGATCTACGAGCAGTACTTC. Amino acids: CASSLREFPIYEQYF.

This chain uses TRBV18 with TRBJ2-3; perhaps TRBD2 as D (5 bases). V was pared by 0 bases and J by 0 bases, with 19 bases between. The V gene's germline CDR1 is KGHSH and CDR2 LQKENI. There are 19 residues in the CDR3. Written as DNA, the CDR3 is TGTGCCAGCTCACCACCGGTTCAAGAGCGCGGGCCAAGCACAGATACGCAGTATTTT. The encoded protein is CASSPPVQERGPSTDTQYF.

This clone was seen a few times. This chain connects TRBV5-1 to TRBJ2-7, with D hard to call. Deletions cut 2 bases from V and 3 bases from J, with 15 bases between. The CDR3 runs to 15 residues. CDR1 and CDR2 from the germline V gene are SGHRS and YFSETQ. CDR3 bases: TGCGCCAGCAGCTTAGGACGGACGCCGGTCTACGAGCAGTACTTC. It translates to CASSLGRTPVYEQYF.

The V and J genes are TRBV28 and TRBJ1-1; D unclear. Trimming shortened V by 1 base and J by 3 bases, and 18 bases separated the two germline ends. Germline V gene lookup returns CDR1 MDHEN and CDR2 SYDVKM. The CDR3 totals 17 residues. The CDR3 is CASSLFFGFSPYTEAFF. The CDR3 DNA sequence: TGTGCCAGCAGTTTATTTTTCGGGTTCAGTCCCTACACTGAAGCTTTCTTT.

The chain uses TRBV6-5 and TRBJ2-7, with D perhaps TRBD2 (6 bases). Looked up from germline, CDR1 is MNHEY and CDR2 is SVGAGI. The CDR3 runs 14 residues. The V gene lost 7 bases and the J gene lost 2 bases, with 15 bases spanning the gap. CDR3 amino acids: CASTPGDSPYEQYF. In DNA, the CDR3 is TGTGCCAGCACTCCGGGAGACTCGCCCTACGAGCAGTACTTC.

The V call is TRBV19, the J call TRBJ1-1; 8 nucleotides align to TRBD1. Trimming at V came to 5 bases and at J to 3 bases, leaving 11 bases not matched to a gene. The CDR3 sequence is 16 residues long. Germline V lookup: CDR1 LNHDA, CDR2 SQIVND (reference sequence). CDR3 nucleotide sequence: TGTGCCAGTAGTGCCGGACAGGGAATATTGGACACTGAAGCTTTCTTT. It encodes CASSAGQGILDTEAFF.